The 27 T cell receptor beta chains given below trace back to one sample, sequenced in a study of T-cell memory formation after mild COVID-19. Using its own MiXCR run on the 5' RACE reads, TCRdb lists one record per CDR3 protein. The sample comprises under 250,000 distinct CDR3 sequences, 15% of which are singletons, and less than 2.5% rests with the top ten. Input material: PBMCs or a T cell subset sorted from them (not recorded which). The receptor source for this set is an adult woman who had mild COVID-19 (a few samples of this study predate the infection). Cell type and time point are not known.

The gene calls are TRBV4-2 and TRBJ2-5; possible D gene TRBD1, 6 bases. The germline V gene encodes CDR1 LGHNA and CDR2 YNFKEQ. Trimming pared 1 base from V and 3 bases from J, leaving 15 bases between. This CDR3 spans 16 amino acids. The CDR3 region is CASSQAGAGTKETQYF. The CDR3 DNA follows: TGTGCCAGCAGCCAAGCGGGCGCCGGGACAAAAGAGACCCAGTACTTC.

This clonotype was seen repeatedly, ten times or more. This chain's CDR3 is CASSPRFLAGATANNEQFF. For the CDR3, the DNA is TGTGCCAGCAGCCCTCGGTTCCTAGCGGGAGCCACAGCGAACAATGAGCAGTTCTTC. The gene calls are TRBV7-8 and TRBJ2-1, with TRBD2 matching 10 bases. CDR1 and CDR2 from the germline V gene are SGHVS and FQNEAQ. This CDR3 spans 19 amino acids. The J segment lost 5 bases and the V segment lost 5 bases, leaving 18 bases of the junction unmatched.

This clonotype was seen a handful of times. The J gene is TRBJ1-5, the V gene TRBV6-6; TRBD1 might be the D (5 bases). CDR1 is MNHNY and CDR2 is SVGAGI in the germline V gene (reference sequence). The CDR3 has 16 amino acids. Between the trimmed V and J ends, which lost 2 bases and 3 bases, there was a span of 14 bases. The CDR3 DNA sequence: TGTGCCAGCAGTTACGGGGCAAAGAAGTTCAATCAGCCCCAGCATTTT. This gives the protein CASSYGAKKFNQPQHF.

This clonotype appeared a few times. In nucleotides, the CDR3 is TGCAGCGGTGAGGCTGGTTCGGGGGTTGGCACAGATACGCAGTATTTT. Its protein product is CSGEAGSGVGTDTQYF. The V and J genes are TRBV29-1 and TRBJ2-3, with D perhaps matching TRBD2 (6 bases). The V and J ends lost 7 bases and 1 base respectively, with 21 bases between them. CDR1 and CDR2 from the germline V gene are SQVTM and ANQGSEA. This CDR3 has 16 amino acids.

This clonotype was counted many times. This chain connects TRBV7-2 to TRBJ2-3; TRBD2 agrees at 9 bases. Germline V gene sequence: CDR1 SGHTA, CDR2 FQGNSA. The CDR3 is 16 amino acids. Losses at the gene ends were 2 bases for V and 9 bases for J; bases not matched to a gene: 12. The CDR3 region is CASSLYWREGPGTQYF. DNA for the CDR3: TGTGCCAGCAGCTTATATTGGCGGGAGGGCCCAGGGACGCAGTATTTT.

This clonotype was counted many times. V usage is TRBV7-3 and J usage is TRBJ1-2, with 7 bases identical to TRBD1. The CDR3 is 15 amino acids. Germline V gene data show CDR1 as SGHTA and CDR2 as FQGTGA. V dropped 1 base and J dropped 1; count of bases not matched to a gene: 3. CDR3 in amino acids: CASSLSGTDNYGYTF. For the CDR3, the DNA is TGTGCCAGCAGCTTAAGTGGGACAGATAACTATGGCTACACCTTC.

V gene TRBV19 combines with J gene TRBJ1-6; no definite D call. V was pared by 10 bases and J by 0 bases, with 16 bases between. The CDR3 has 16 amino acids. The germline V gene encodes CDR1 LNHDA and CDR2 SQIVND (reference sequence). The CDR3 loop is CATTEAARSYNSPLHF. The CDR3 region has the DNA TGTGCCACAACGGAGGCGGCCCGCTCCTATAATTCACCCCTCCACTTT.

The chain couples TRBV4-2 to TRBJ1-4; maybe TRBD1 (6 bases). The CDR3 totals 14 residues. Per the germline V gene, CDR1 is LGHNA and CDR2 is YNFKEQ. V lost 3 bases, J lost 4 bases, and 9 bases lay in between. The CDR3 reads CASSQEGGNEKLFF. CDR3 bases: TGTGCCAGCAGCCAGGAGGGGGGTAATGAAAAACTGTTTTTT.

This clonotype was detected only a few times. The rearrangement joins TRBV20-1 to TRBJ2-1, with TRBD2 identical over 9 bases. CDR1 and CDR2 from the germline V gene are DFQATT and SNEGSKA (reference sequence). The CDR3 loop spans 14 amino acids. The V and J ends lost 6 bases and 8 bases, in that order; junction bases with no gene match: 11. DNA of the CDR3: TGCAGTGCCCTAGCCGGGACTAGCCGCCATGAGCAGTTCTTC. It translates to CSALAGTSRHEQFF.

This rearrangement joins TRBV20-1 to TRBJ1-1; D gene ambiguous. Trimming took off 6 bases at V and 3 bases at J, with 5 bases between the two ends. The CDR3 sequence is 10 residues long. CDR1 is DFQATT, CDR2 SNEGSKA, per germline (reference sequence). The CDR3 spells CSASDTEAFF. The CDR3 nucleotides read TGCAGTGCCAGTGACACTGAAGCTTTCTTT.

This rearrangement joins TRBV19 to TRBJ2-2, with 9 bases matching TRBD1. V shed 3 bases and J 6 bases; nucleotides not matched to a gene: 5. This CDR3 contains 15 residues. In germline, CDR1 is LNHDA, CDR2 SQIVND (reference sequence). The CDR3 spells CASSIGDRDAGELFF. The CDR3 region has the DNA TGTGCCAGTAGTATTGGGGACAGGGATGCCGGGGAGCTGTTTTTT.

CDR3 sequence reads: CSVRGGGATNEKLFF. For the CDR3, the DNA is TGCAGTGTCCGCGGTGGGGGAGCAACTAATGAAAAACTGTTTTTT. V usage is TRBV29-1 and J usage is TRBJ1-4; D possibly corresponds to TRBD1 (5 bases). Germline V CDR1 and CDR2: SQVTM, ANQGSEA. The length of the CDR3 is 15 residues.

This clonotype was detected only a few times. The genes are TRBV11-2 and TRBJ2-5, with TRBD1 matching over 8 bases. Germline values: CDR1 SGHAT, CDR2 FQNNGV. V shed 5 bases, J shed 5 bases, and the junction held 10 bases outside the gene matches. CDR3 size: 15 residues. CDR3 sequence (DNA): TGTGCCAGCAGCCACATCAGGGGGCGCGGGGAGACCCAGTACTTC. Protein sequence: CASSHIRGRGETQYF.

V is TRBV18 and J is TRBJ1-1; perhaps TRBD1 as D (6 bases). The CDR3 loop spans 15 amino acids. The V gene's germline CDR1 is KGHSH and CDR2 LQKENI. Deletions cut 3 bases from V and 0 bases from J, with 11 bases between. DNA of the CDR3: TGTGCCAGCTCACCGGACAGTCTCATGAACACTGAAGCTTTCTTT. Translated, it gives CASSPDSLMNTEAFF.

This clonotype was recorded a few times. The chain recombines TRBV7-6 with TRBJ2-3, with 11 bases lining up with TRBD2. Germline CDR1 is SGHVS and CDR2 is FNYEAQ. Trimming took 4 bases from V and 0 from J; bases not matched to a gene: 9. The CDR3 contains 18 residues. Here the CDR3 reads CASSYPLLAGESTDTQYF. The CDR3 nucleotides read TGTGCCAGCAGCTACCCCCTACTAGCGGGGGAAAGCACAGATACGCAGTATTTT.

The rearrangement uses TRBV30 and TRBJ1-1; D is unclear. CDR3 length: 14 amino acids. Germline V gene data show CDR1 as GTSNPN and CDR2 as SVGIG (reference sequence). Deletions cut 4 bases from V and 5 bases from J, with 17 bases between. The CDR3 region is CAWTSLGPGTEAFF. CDR3 DNA: TGTGCCTGGACATCATTGGGTCCCGGGACTGAAGCTTTCTTT.

The V gene is TRBV4-3, the J gene TRBJ2-5, with 8 bases lining up with TRBD2. CDR3 length: 16 residues. The ends lost 0 bases at V and 2 bases at J; junction bases unmatched: 5. The germline CDR1 and CDR2 sequences are LGHNA and YSLEER. CDR3 sequence: CASSQELAVPQETQYF. The DNA for the CDR3 is TGCGCCAGCAGCCAAGAACTAGCGGTCCCTCAAGAGACCCAGTACTTC.

The gene calls are TRBV7-9 and TRBJ1-2; 7 bases align to TRBD1. Losses at the gene ends were 3 bases for V and 2 bases for J; bases not matched to a gene: 3. Germline values: CDR1 SEHNR, CDR2 FQNEAQ (reference sequence). CDR3 length equals 14 residues. The CDR3 DNA is TGTGCCAGCAGCTTTGGGGACAGAAACTATGGCTACACCTTC. This gives the protein CASSFGDRNYGYTF. Looking up the rest from reference TRBV7-9 and TRBJ1-2 gives the full variable domain: DTGVSQNPRHKITKRGQNVTFRCDPISEHNRLYWYRQTLGQGPEFLTYFQNEAQLEKSRLLSDRFSAERPKGSFSTLEIQRTEQGDSAMYLCASSFGDRNYGYTFGSGTRLTVV.

The chain carries TRBV7-6 and TRBJ2-7, with 11 bases identical to TRBD2. Germline CDR1 is SGHVS and CDR2 is FNYEAQ. This CDR3 region has 17 residues. Losses at the gene ends were 5 bases for V and 2 bases for J; bases not matched to a gene: 11. Written as DNA, the CDR3 is TGTGCCAGCAGCCCAATATGGGGGACTAGCGGAACCTACGAGCAGTACTTC. Residues: CASSPIWGTSGTYEQYF.

CDR3 nucleotides: TGTGCCAGCAGCCTCATGAACTGGGCACCTTTCTTT. It specifies CASSLMNWAPFF. The rearrangement joins TRBV6-1 to TRBJ1-1; D remains ambiguous. V gave up 6 bases and J gave up 12 bases, with 17 bases separating them. Germline V gene sequence: CDR1 MNHNS, CDR2 SASEGT. The CDR3 extends over 12 amino acids.

The chain uses TRBV13 and TRBJ2-1; D is possibly TRBD2 (6 bases). The V end was cut by 4 bases, the J end by 12 bases, with 16 bases between. The CDR3 runs to 13 residues. CDR1 is PRHDT and CDR2 is FYEKMQ in the germline V gene (reference sequence). The CDR3 sequence: CASSYNGDSGQFF. CDR3 nucleotides: TGTGCCAGCAGCTACAACGGGGACTCCGGGCAGTTCTTC.

This clonotype was counted ten times or more. This rearrangement joins TRBV5-1 to TRBJ1-1; D not certain. The CDR3 is made up of 14 amino acids. Trimming left V 0 bases short and J 0 bases short, with 6 bases between. Germline CDR1 SGHRS, CDR2 YFSETQ. Written as DNA, the CDR3 is TGCGCCAGCAGCTTGGAGGCTATGAACACTGAAGCTTTCTTT. Residues: CASSLEAMNTEAFF.

J is TRBJ2-1 and V is TRBV4-2; either TRBD1 or TRBD2 may supply D (5 bases each). CDR1 is LGHNA, CDR2 YNFKEQ, per germline. The V and J ends lost 2 bases and 4 bases respectively, with 12 bases between them. This CDR3 region has 15 residues. CDR3 nucleotide sequence: TGTGCCAGCAGCCAAACCGGGGCAGAGTACAATGAGCAGTTCTTC. Protein product: CASSQTGAEYNEQFF.

This chain uses TRBV7-9 with TRBJ1-3; 7 bases match TRBD1. V gave up 5 bases and J gave up 7 bases; unmatched junction bases: 11. The CDR3 is 15 amino acids. Per the germline V gene, CDR1 is SEHNR and CDR2 is FQNEAQ (reference sequence). CDR3 bases: TGTGCCAGCAGCCGACAGGGCCGTACATGGAACACCATATATTTT. Translating gives CASSRQGRTWNTIYF.

There are a few counts of this clonotype. The chain has TRBV5-6 and TRBJ1-2; TRBD1 might be the D (6 bases). The CDR3 extends over 16 amino acids. With 4 bases removed from V and 2 bases from J, the gap between germline ends came to 18 bases. Germline CDR1 reads SGHDT; CDR2 reads YYEEEE. The CDR3 protein is CASSLRQHRENYGYTF. The CDR3 DNA reads TGTGCCAGCAGCCTCCGTCAGCACAGGGAAAACTATGGCTACACCTTC.

This clonotype was picked up many times. V gene TRBV3-1 combines with J gene TRBJ2-4, with unresolved D. Germline lookup yields CDR1 LGHDT and CDR2 YNNKEL (reference sequence). The CDR3 is 12 residues long. Trimming took off 1 base at V and 12 bases at J, with 10 bases between the two ends. This CDR3 reads CASSQVGQDQYF. The CDR3 bases are TGTGCCAGCAGCCAAGTTGGGCAGGATCAGTACTTC.

This clonotype was counted many times. The chain joins TRBV5-1 to TRBJ2-1; 7 bases are a match to TRBD1. There are 14 residues in the CDR3. Germline CDR1 SGHRS, CDR2 YFSETQ. V shed 0 bases, J shed 8 bases, and the junction held 5 bases outside the gene matches. The DNA for the CDR3 is TGCGCCAGCAGCTTGGGGGACAGTGTAGATGAGCAGTTCTTC. Translating gives CASSLGDSVDEQFF.